The 15 T cell receptor beta chains presented below share a single source sample, sequenced in a study of shared clonotypes between healthy human individuals. Sequencing was performed with immunoSEQ multiplex PCR; in TCRdb, only in-frame clones are kept and a portion is missing. The sample holds 700,000 or so clones, roughly 70% seen once. Sequencing used memory CD4+ T cells sorted from blood. Subset defined: CD45RA-negative fraction. These TCRs come from a young woman in good health.

The chain couples TRBV7-9 to TRBJ2-1; D call uncertain. The CDR3 has 10 residues. CDR1 and CDR2 from the germline V gene are SEHNR and FQNEAQ (reference sequence). With 5 bases removed from V and 6 bases from J, the gap between germline ends came to 2 bases. CDR3 DNA sequence: TGTGCCAGCAGCGCCAATGAGCAGTTCTTC. Translation: CASSANEQFF.

The CDR3 DNA reads TGTGCCAGCAGCTTCGGACAGGGAGGGCCCCAGCATTTT. The encoded protein is CASSFGQGGPQHF. V is TRBV7-9 and J is TRBJ1-5; TRBD1 aligns across 8 bases. The trim removed 3 bases at V and 9 bases at J, leaving 4 bases unmatched. The CDR3 length is 13 residues. Per the germline V gene, CDR1 is SEHNR and CDR2 is FQNEAQ (reference sequence).

This clone appeared a few times. The chain is built from TRBV5-1 and TRBJ2-2, with TRBD2 matching over 11 bases. The junction had 2 bases not matched to a gene; V was cut back by 4 bases and J by 3 bases. The CDR3 covers 15 residues. Germline V gene lookup returns CDR1 SGHRS and CDR2 YFSETQ. CDR3 amino acids: CASSQLAGDTGELFF. CDR3 nucleotides: TGCGCCAGCAGCCAACTAGCGGGAGACACCGGGGAGCTGTTTTTT.

The chain has TRBV29-1 and TRBJ1-2; tentatively, D is TRBD1 (5 bases). Germline V gene lookup returns CDR1 SQVTM and CDR2 ANQGSEA. Trimming took 2 bases from V and 0 from J, leaving 10 bases between them. The CDR3 spans 14 residues. The CDR3, as DNA: TGCAGCGTTGAATTCATACAGGCTAACTATGGCTACACCTTC. Protein: CSVEFIQANYGYTF.

V gene TRBV7-3 combines with J gene TRBJ1-1; the match to TRBD1 covers 9 bases. The CDR3 sequence is 14 residues long. Germline CDR1 reads SGHTA; CDR2 reads FQGTGA. V shed 0 bases, J shed 6 bases, and the junction held 2 bases outside the gene matches. CDR3 residues: CASSLTGTGPEAFF. The CDR3 nucleotides read TGTGCCAGCAGCTTAACCGGGACAGGGCCTGAAGCTTTCTTT.

The chain joins TRBV11-2 to TRBJ2-7; no definite D call. CDR3 length: 15 amino acids. V was shortened by 0 bases and J by 0 bases, with 9 bases between the two germline ends. CDR1 is SGHAT, CDR2 FQNNGV, per germline. CDR3 amino acids: CASSLDPLSSYEQYF. In DNA form, the CDR3 reads TGTGCCAGCAGCTTAGATCCCCTGAGCTCCTACGAGCAGTACTTC.

V and J are TRBV11-2 and TRBJ2-7; D tentatively reads TRBD1 or TRBD2 (6 bases each). CDR1 and CDR2 (germline): SGHAT, FQNNGV. Trimming cost V 4 bases and J 6 bases, with 16 bases left between them. CDR3 length: 14 amino acids. Here the CDR3 reads CASSSGAQDREQYF. In nucleotides, the CDR3 is TGTGCCAGCAGCTCGGGGGCACAGGACCGCGAGCAGTACTTC.

This clone has just a few counts. The V gene is TRBV28, the J gene TRBJ2-5, with D uncertain. V shed 3 bases and J shed 5 bases, with 7 bases lying between them. Germline V gene data show CDR1 as MDHEN and CDR2 as SYDVKM. The CDR3 is 12 residues long. CDR3 coding DNA: TGTGCCAGCAGTTTTGGTGTGGAGACCCAGTACTTC. Translated: CASSFGVETQYF.

The chain combines TRBV5-4 with TRBJ2-5; tentatively, D is TRBD2 (5 bases). The end of the DNA aligns better with TRBJ2-7, so the J call may be wrong. CDR1 SGHNT and CDR2 YYREEE come from the germline V gene (reference sequence). This CDR3 is 14 amino acids long. The CDR3 sequence: CASSLDAGGDEQYF. CDR3 nucleotide sequence: TGTGCCAGCAGCTTGGATGCGGGCGGCGACGAGCAGTACTTC.

As to this clone: Mismatch with germline at one junction end may stem from a read error. The chain joins TRBV7-2 to TRBJ2-3, with D possibly called TRBD1 or TRBD2 (6 bases each). Per the germline V gene, CDR1 is SGHTA and CDR2 is FQGNSA. The CDR3 extends over 16 amino acids. CDR3 in amino acids: CASSLVVGGGTDTQYF. The CDR3 nucleotides are TGTGCCAGCAGCTTAGTGGTGGGGGGCGGCACGGATACGCAGTATTTT.

This sequence joins TRBV2 and TRBJ1-2; TRBD1 agrees at 7 bases. Germline CDR1 and CDR2: SNHLY and FYNNEI. The V segment lost 1 base and the J segment 8 bases; nucleotides outside the gene matches: 4. CDR3 size: 13 residues. CDR3 loop: CASSEVQGMGYTF. The CDR3, as DNA: TGTGCCAGCAGTGAAGTACAGGGGATGGGCTACACCTTC.

For this clone: The junction departs from germline at one end; a sequencing error may be responsible. The V gene is TRBV10-1, the J gene TRBJ2-1; TRBD2 matches at 11 bases. The CDR3 consists of 13 residues. CDR1 is WNHNN and CDR2 is SYGVQD in the germline V gene (reference sequence). CDR3 DNA: TGCGCCAGCCAGGACCGATCAAATAGCGGGAGGGTCTTC. This codes for CASQDRSNSGRVF.

The V and J genes are TRBV6-1 and TRBJ1-2; maybe TRBD1 (5 bases). Germline V gene data show CDR1 as MNHNS and CDR2 as SASEGT. Deletions cut 4 bases from V and 4 bases from J, with 10 bases between. The CDR3 contains 13 residues. CDR3 sequence: CASSVDSIYGYTF. The CDR3, as DNA: TGTGCCAGCAGTGTAGACAGCATCTATGGCTACACCTTC.

The genes are TRBV7-8 and TRBJ2-5; 10 positions agree with TRBD2. This CDR3 comprises 14 residues. V was clipped by 6 bases and J by 4 bases; unmatched bases: 5. CDR1 and CDR2 from the germline V gene are SGHVS and FQNEAQ. The CDR3 is CASSQSGRGETQYF. In DNA, the CDR3 is TGTGCCAGCAGTCAAAGCGGGAGGGGAGAGACCCAGTACTTC.

The chain has TRBV5-1 and TRBJ2-7, with D tentatively TRBD1 (8 bases). CDR3 size: 14 residues. The V gene lost 5 bases and the J gene lost 3 bases, with 15 bases spanning the gap. Germline lookup yields CDR1 SGHRS and CDR2 YFSETQ. Here the CDR3 reads CASRVSGTGYEQYF. In nucleotides, the CDR3 is TGCGCCAGCAGGGTAAGCGGGACAGGCTACGAGCAGTACTTC.